The TCR beta chain described here comes from a study of blood T cell repertoires in COVID-19. Across the study: COVID-19 samples collected from the United States, Italy and Spain covered acute and convalescent phases.

Repertoires were generated with immunoSEQ multiplex PCR, while TCRdb's copy carries only in-frame clones and drops some. The sample includes some 340,000 clones, around 83% of them seen just once. The germline gives CDR1 SGHNT, CDR2 YENEEA. V shed 6 bases, J shed 5 bases, and the junction held 9 bases outside the gene matches. This CDR3 region has 16 residues. In its sample, this clone was seen a few times. The rearrangement uses TRBV11-3 and TRBJ2-2, with TRBD1 identical over 10 bases. This TCR was sampled from a man under 40 with active or convalescent COVID-19. What was sequenced was peripheral blood. The CDR3 bases are TGTGCCAGCAGAAACAGGGACAGGGGATATACCGGGGAGCTGTTTTTT. This gives the protein CASRNRDRGYTGELFF.